This TCR beta chain is from a study of T cell responses to AZD1222 COVID-19 vaccine. The repertoire was sequenced with immunoSEQ multiplex PCR; TCRdb's copy has only in-frame clones and lacks some. The table lists 150,000 to 200,000 clones, roughly 85% of them singletons, with approximately 0.97% in the top ten. Per the germline V gene, CDR1 is LNHDA and CDR2 is SQIVND (reference sequence). CDR3 size: 14 residues. Trimming shortened V by 6 bases and J by 0 bases, and 8 bases separated the two germline ends. Worth noting for this clone: Its antigen is as yet unknown.

Study-wide points: Recipients of AZD1222 seropositive at baseline numbered only 5 to 7.

This material consisted of peripheral blood, taken 28 days after the second AZD1222 dose. The sequence was obtained from an adult who received the AZD1222 COVID-19 vaccine. The chain couples TRBV19 to TRBJ1-4; no clear D gene. The CDR3 sequence is CASSSRATNEKLFF. The CDR3 region has the DNA TGTGCCAGTAGCTCCCGGGCAACTAATGAAAAACTGTTTTTT.